These 15 T cell receptor beta chains came from one sample sequenced in a study of cytotoxic CD8 clonotypes in ibrutinib-treated CLL. Only in-frame clones appear in the TCRdb table, and some are missing; sequencing was by immunoSEQ multiplex PCR. The sample lists around 27,000 clones; around 74% were seen once. The sequenced sample was PBMCs, obtained at disease progression, from a patient treated with ibrutinib. The source of these receptors is a human donor with chronic lymphocytic leukemia.

The rearrangement uses TRBV6-5 and TRBJ1-6; D not certain. Trimming pared 0 bases from V and 11 bases from J, leaving 8 bases between. The CDR3 has 13 residues. CDR1 MNHEY and CDR2 SVGAGI come from the germline V gene. The CDR3, as DNA: TGTGCCAGCAGTTACTCCCTTAGGACACCCCTCCACTTT. The encoded protein is CASSYSLRTPLHF.

The V call is TRBV5-1, the J call TRBJ2-2; D is unresolved. With 2 bases removed from V and 2 bases from J, the gap between germline ends came to 16 bases. This CDR3 is 17 amino acids long. Per germline, CDR1 SGHRS and CDR2 YFSETQ. The CDR3 sequence: CASSLEESSFNTGELFF. The CDR3 DNA is TGCGCCAGCAGCTTAGAGGAGAGTAGCTTCAACACCGGGGAGCTGTTTTTT.

The chain's CDR3 is CASSDFGYTF. CDR3 DNA sequence: TGTGCCAGCAGCGACTTTGGCTACACCTTC. The chain joins TRBV2 to TRBJ1-2; D uncertain. CDR3 length: 10 amino acids. The germline V gene has CDR1 SNHLY and CDR2 FYNNEI. Trimming left V 6 bases short and J 7 bases short, with 6 bases between.

This CDR3 is CASSGETGTGIYNEQFF. Here the CDR3 DNA reads TGTGCCAGCAGCGGGGAGACCGGGACAGGGATTTACAATGAGCAGTTCTTC. The genes are TRBV11-2 and TRBJ2-1; 9 positions agree with TRBD1. V was clipped by 5 bases and J by 4 bases; unmatched bases: 12. Germline V lookup: CDR1 SGHAT, CDR2 FQNNGV. CDR3 size: 17 residues.

The V call is TRBV5-1, the J call TRBJ2-7; D is uncertain. V lost 0 bases and J lost 6, with 10 bases in between. This CDR3 region has 13 residues. In germline, CDR1 is SGHRS, CDR2 YFSETQ. DNA of the CDR3: TGCGCCAGCAGCTTGGGTCCCACGCTCGAGCAGTACTTC. Protein sequence: CASSLGPTLEQYF.

Only a few counts were recorded for this clone. The V and J genes are TRBV12-5 and TRBJ2-7, with D hard to call. Trimming took 5 bases from V and 4 from J, leaving 6 bases between them. The germline V gene has CDR1 LGHNT and CDR2 FRNRAP. The CDR3 sequence is 11 residues long. The chain's CDR3 is CASGDLYEQYF. As DNA, the CDR3 is TGTGCTAGTGGTGACCTTTACGAGCAGTACTTC.

The genes are TRBV11-3 and TRBJ2-3, with D possibly being TRBD1 (5 bases). Germline lookup yields CDR1 SGHNT and CDR2 YENEEA. CDR3 length: 13 amino acids. Trimming removed 5 bases from V and 6 bases from J, with 12 bases in between. In nucleotides, the CDR3 is TGTGCCAGCAGCCAAGGGGTTTGGGATACGCAGTATTTT. Protein product: CASSQGVWDTQYF.

The V call is TRBV7-7, the J call TRBJ2-2, with D hard to call. Germline V gene lookup returns CDR1 SSHAT and CDR2 FNYEAQ (reference sequence). CDR3 size: 17 residues. The V end lost 4 bases, the J end lost 6 bases, and 21 bases lay between the germline ends. CDR3 nucleotides: TGTGCCAGCAGCTCAACTACGGCAGACCTTGTCGCCGGGGAGCTGTTTTTT. Protein sequence: CASSSTTADLVAGELFF.

This chain connects TRBV4-1 to TRBJ2-3, with TRBD2 matching over 11 bases. The CDR3 has 16 amino acids. Germline CDR1 MGHRA, CDR2 YSYEKL. V lost 0 bases to trimming and J lost 11 bases; unmatched junction nucleotides: 10. The CDR3 bases are TGCGCCAGCAGCCAAGACTCTAGCGGGGGGAAAACTAGGCAGTATTTT. This encodes CASSQDSSGGKTRQYF.

This chain links TRBV7-9 with TRBJ1-2; TRBD1 might be the D (6 bases). Trimming left V 5 bases short and J 4 bases short, with 11 bases between. CDR3 length: 13 amino acids. Per the germline V gene, CDR1 is SEHNR and CDR2 is FQNEAQ (reference sequence). This CDR3 reads CASSADSIYGYTF. The CDR3 DNA reads TGTGCCAGCAGCGCGGACAGTATCTATGGCTACACCTTC.

This rearrangement joins TRBV6-5 to TRBJ2-3; 7 nucleotides agree with TRBD2. V lost 5 bases to trimming and J lost 3 bases; unmatched junction nucleotides: 8. The CDR3 spans 15 residues. CDR1 is MNHEY and CDR2 is SVGAGI in the germline V gene. The DNA for the CDR3 is TGTGCCAGCAGTCAGCAGGGAGGGGTGACAGATACGCAGTATTTT. Its translation: CASSQQGGVTDTQYF.

In its sample, this clone was seen a few times. The V and J genes are TRBV10-1 and TRBJ2-1; 7 bases are a match to TRBD1. Trimming took 2 bases from V and 8 from J; bases not matched to a gene: 3. Per germline, CDR1 WNHNN and CDR2 SYGVQD (reference sequence). The CDR3 length is 13 residues. The CDR3 nucleotides read TGCGCCAGCAGTGAGGGACAGGACCATGAGCAGTTCTTC. Its protein product is CASSEGQDHEQFF.

The chain carries TRBV19 and TRBJ2-2; 11 nucleotides agree with TRBD2. Germline CDR1 is LNHDA and CDR2 is SQIVND (reference sequence). This CDR3 is built from 14 residues. V was clipped by 10 bases and J by 2 bases; unmatched bases: 3. The CDR3 region is CATLAGGNTGELFF. Here the CDR3 DNA reads TGTGCCACTCTAGCGGGGGGAAACACCGGGGAGCTGTTTTTT.

The chain links TRBV7-9 to TRBJ2-1; 8 bases align to TRBD2. Per the germline V gene, CDR1 is SEHNR and CDR2 is FQNEAQ (reference sequence). Trimming at V came to 1 base and at J to 6 bases, leaving 8 bases not matched to a gene. The CDR3 is 16 residues long. For the CDR3, the DNA is TGTGCCAGCAGCTTAGGAGACGGGGGGGCCCTCAATGAGCAGTTCTTC. The encoded protein is CASSLGDGGALNEQFF.

This chain links TRBV7-3 with TRBJ2-2, with 7 positions matching TRBD1. Per the germline V gene, CDR1 is SGHTA and CDR2 is FQGTGA. The CDR3 spans 15 residues. V was clipped by 2 bases and J by 2 bases; unmatched bases: 2. CDR3 in DNA: TGTGCCAGCAGCTTAGAGGGGGCAAACACCGGGGAGCTGTTTTTT. Translated: CASSLEGANTGELFF.